This T cell receptor beta chain was retrieved from a study of T cells in Graves' hyperthyroidism and ophthalmopathy (dated by TCRdb to the late 2010s). Background for the entire study: Peripheral blood samples were taken at initial diagnosis, before any treatment was given. To identify distinguishing TCR V-J signatures, a discovery cohort of about 100 patients was used, comprising 43 with Graves' ophthalmopathy and 57 with stable Graves' hyperthyroidism. Prospective prediction of ophthalmopathy was tested in an independent validation cohort of 18 hyperthyroidism patients and 17 patients who later progressed to ophthalmopathy. The roughly 94 discovery patients were randomly divided into training and test sets at a 7:3 ratio. The study also compared thyroid tissue and blood T-cell repertoires from 6 or 7 Graves' hyperthyroidism patients. Following sampling, methimazole starting at 30 mg daily was given to hyperthyroidism patients, and high-dose intravenous methylprednisolone was given to ophthalmopathy patients. According to the paper, TCR Vbeta CDR3 sequencing was carried out on roughly 130 peripheral blood samples, which came from fewer than 50 ophthalmopathy, around 75 hyperthyroidism and some 17 progressor patients.

The TCR beta CDR3 regions were amplified from RNA transcripts. The TCR CDR3 was subjected to a first round of RT-PCR using the HTBI primer set and the Qiagen OneStep RT-PCR kit. Libraries were constructed in a second round of multiplex PCR, after which size selection and purification were performed. Libraries were sequenced paired-end with 100 bp reads on an Illumina HiSeq2000. The authors' analysis ran thus. Raw data were processed with SOAPnuke, discarding reads with adapters, uncalled bases, mean Phred below 15, or no exact constant-primer or identifier match. High-quality paired reads were merged with COPE v1.2.5, and unique nucleotide sequences were defined as clonotypes. MiTCR v1.1 was used to align the clonotypes against IMGT TRBV, TRBD and TRBJ reference segments. The analysis included only V-J combinations with a frequency above 0.0001, which together covered approximately 99% of the repertoires. A TCS score was defined as the ratio between F50 (clonal expansion) and ExV (chaos), using BLOSUM62-based TCRdist between CDR3 peptides within each V-J. Welch's t-statistics and random forest reduced roughly 500 V-J features to about 13, which were used in a naive Bayes classifier (R e1071). TCRdb reworked the public reads: Q25 trimming with fastp, MiXCR clone assembly, productive beta chains retained. Entries are consolidated by CDR3 protein sequence, retaining the most common genes and DNA. The authors' filters were not applied to this entry. The table for this sample lists about 400,000 distinct CDR3 sequences; more than 13% of them were counted only once. In total, the top ten clones hold approximately 29% of the sample.

Points the paper makes about the study in general: In cross-validation, a model built on a 13 V-J signature told ophthalmopathy apart from stable hyperthyroidism with approximately 90% sensitivity and around 81% specificity, and in testing the same model reached 80%/75%. Most expanded thyroid clonotypes (frequency above 0.001) were also detected in blood, suggesting blood repertoires may reflect thyroid immune responses. In validation, the model predicted progression to ophthalmopathy with 55% to 71% sensitivity and roughly 72% specificity, a median of about 6.7 months before onset. Sample size was not statistically predetermined, and investigators were not blinded to group allocation.

About this clonotype itself: The antigen it recognizes is unknown. No per-base quality is available; no much larger clone lies one base away.

A patient counted as having stable Graves' hyperthyroidism if no progression to ophthalmopathy occurred over 18 months of follow-up. Hyperthyroidism patients were aged 18 to 65 years and newly diagnosed, with disease duration of less than 2 months. Patients with uncontrolled infections, other autoimmune diseases, pregnancy or lactation were excluded. Diagnoses were established on the basis of clinical symptoms, serum thyroxine and TRAb, thyroid ultrasound, and orbital computed tomography. PBMCs were isolated from around 10 ml of fresh peripheral blood by Ficoll-Paque density gradient centrifugation. Trizol reagent was used to extract total RNA, and RNA quality was then checked on an Agilent 2100 Bioanalyzer. Sequences were obtained from blood. The TCR comes from a woman in her 30s with Graves' hyperthyroidism.

The base sequence is TGTGCCACCTCGCCCCGGGGGGGAAACACTGAAGCTTTCTTT. Its translation reads: CATSPRGGNTEAFF. The rearrangement joined TRBV24-1 to TRBJ1-1; possibly the D gene is TRBD1, per 5 matching bases. V is cut by 9 bases and J by 2 bases, and the space between the germline ends is 15 bases. CDR1 and CDR2, looked up from the germline V gene, are KGHDR and SFDVKD. The CDR3 runs 14 amino acids, cysteine and phenylalanine included. The sequence is cut down to CDR3 DNA, 42 bases in frame from base 1.